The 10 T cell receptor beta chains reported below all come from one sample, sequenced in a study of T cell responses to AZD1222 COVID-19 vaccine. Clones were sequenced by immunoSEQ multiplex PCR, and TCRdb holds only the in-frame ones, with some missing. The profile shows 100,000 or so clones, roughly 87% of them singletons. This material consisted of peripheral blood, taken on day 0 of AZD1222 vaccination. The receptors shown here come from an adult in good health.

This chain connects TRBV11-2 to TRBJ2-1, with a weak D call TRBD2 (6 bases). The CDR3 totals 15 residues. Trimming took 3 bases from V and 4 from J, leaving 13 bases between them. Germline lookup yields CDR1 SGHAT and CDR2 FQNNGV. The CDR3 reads CASSFGGTPYNEQFF. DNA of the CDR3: TGTGCCAGCAGCTTTGGGGGGACGCCTTACAATGAGCAGTTCTTC.

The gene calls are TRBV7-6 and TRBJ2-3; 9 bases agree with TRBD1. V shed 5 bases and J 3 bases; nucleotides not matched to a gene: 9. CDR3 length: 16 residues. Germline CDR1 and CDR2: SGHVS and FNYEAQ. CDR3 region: CASSLLTGGRTDTQYF. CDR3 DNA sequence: TGTGCCAGCAGCCTCCTCACAGGGGGCCGAACAGATACGCAGTATTTT.

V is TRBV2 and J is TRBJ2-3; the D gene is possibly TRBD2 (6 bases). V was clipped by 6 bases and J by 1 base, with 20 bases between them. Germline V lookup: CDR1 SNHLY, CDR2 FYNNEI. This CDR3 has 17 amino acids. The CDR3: CASRVTGAFRGTDTQYF. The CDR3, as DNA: TGTGCCAGCAGAGTTACGGGAGCTTTCAGGGGCACAGATACGCAGTATTTT.

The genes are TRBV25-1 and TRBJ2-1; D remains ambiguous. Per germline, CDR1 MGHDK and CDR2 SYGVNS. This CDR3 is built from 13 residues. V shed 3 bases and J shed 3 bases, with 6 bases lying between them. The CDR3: CASSDNIYNEQFF. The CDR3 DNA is TGTGCCAGCAGTGATAACATCTACAATGAGCAGTTCTTC.

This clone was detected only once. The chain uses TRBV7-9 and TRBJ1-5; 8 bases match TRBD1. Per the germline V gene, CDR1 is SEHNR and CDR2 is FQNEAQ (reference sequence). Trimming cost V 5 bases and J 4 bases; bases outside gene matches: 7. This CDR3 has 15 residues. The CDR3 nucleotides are TGTGCCAGCAGCCCCCAGGGGGCGGGGAATCAGCCCCAGCATTTT. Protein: CASSPQGAGNQPQHF. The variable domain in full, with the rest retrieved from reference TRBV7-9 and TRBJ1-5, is DTGVSQNPRHKITKRGQNVTFRCDPISEHNRLYWYRQTLGQGPEFLTYFQNEAQLEKSRLLSDRFSAERPKGSFSTLEIQRTEQGDSAMYLCASSPQGAGNQPQHFGDGTRLSIL.

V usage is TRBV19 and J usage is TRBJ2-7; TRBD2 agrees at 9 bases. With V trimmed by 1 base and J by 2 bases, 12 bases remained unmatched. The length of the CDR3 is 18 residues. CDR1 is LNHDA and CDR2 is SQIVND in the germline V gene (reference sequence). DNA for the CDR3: TGTGCCAGTAGTATAGTATTTTTGGGACTAGCCGAAACCTACGAGCAGTACTTC. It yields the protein CASSIVFLGLAETYEQYF.

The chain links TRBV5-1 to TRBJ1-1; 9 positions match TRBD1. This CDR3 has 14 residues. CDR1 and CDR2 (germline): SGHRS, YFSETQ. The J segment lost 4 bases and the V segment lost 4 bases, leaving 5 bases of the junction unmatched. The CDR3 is CASSIQGATTEAFF. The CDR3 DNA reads TGCGCCAGCAGCATACAGGGGGCGACCACTGAAGCTTTCTTT.

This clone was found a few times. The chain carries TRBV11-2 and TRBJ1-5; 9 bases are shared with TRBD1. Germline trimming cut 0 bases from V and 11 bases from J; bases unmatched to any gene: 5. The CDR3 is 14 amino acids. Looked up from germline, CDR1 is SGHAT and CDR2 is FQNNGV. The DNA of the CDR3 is TGTGCCAGCAGCTTAGAACCGGGGGACAGGGCCCAGCATTTT. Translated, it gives CASSLEPGDRAQHF.

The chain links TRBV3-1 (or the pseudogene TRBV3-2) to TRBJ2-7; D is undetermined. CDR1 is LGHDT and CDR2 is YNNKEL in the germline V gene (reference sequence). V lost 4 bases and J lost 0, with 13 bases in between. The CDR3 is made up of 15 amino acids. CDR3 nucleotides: TGTGCCAGCAGCCCGATGACGGCCACCTCCTACGAGCAGTACTTC. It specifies CASSPMTATSYEQYF.

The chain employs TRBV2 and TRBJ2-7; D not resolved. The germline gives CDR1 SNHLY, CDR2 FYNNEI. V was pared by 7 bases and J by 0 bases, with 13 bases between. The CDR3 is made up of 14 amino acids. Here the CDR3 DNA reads TGTGCCAGCACTACCGGGCTGAGCTCCTACGAGCAGTACTTC. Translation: CASTTGLSSYEQYF.